A single sample gave rise to the 16 T cell receptor beta chains below, sequenced in a study of T cell changes during pregnancy in multiple sclerosis. TCRdb's table, derived via immunoSEQ multiplex PCR, lists solely in-frame clones and lacks some. The table lists over 25,000 clones, 90% of them singletons. This specimen consisted of CD4+ T cells from peripheral blood mononuclear cells, obtained in the second trimester of pregnancy. The receptors stem from a female donor in good health, enrolled as a control in a pregnancy study.

V and J are TRBV5-3 and TRBJ1-3; a weak D match, TRBD1 (5 bases). TRBV5-3 is flagged as an ORF with uncertain function. CDR3 length: 16 amino acids. V lost 5 bases and J lost 0, with 15 bases in between. CDR3 region: CARSWSGGDSGNTIYF. CDR3 in DNA: TGTGCCAGAAGTTGGAGCGGGGGTGACTCTGGAAACACCATATATTTT.

This clone was counted only a few times. V gene TRBV12-5 combines with J gene TRBJ1-1; D call uncertain. The CDR3 consists of 11 residues. The germline V gene has CDR1 LGHNT and CDR2 FRNRAP. V lost 5 bases and J 7 bases, leaving 8 bases between the germline ends. The CDR3 DNA follows: TGTGCTAGTGGTGAGACACATGAAGCTTTCTTT. Translating gives CASGETHEAFF.

This clone was seen only once. The chain combines TRBV14 with TRBJ2-2; tentatively, D is TRBD1 (6 bases). The CDR3 is made up of 17 amino acids. Germline V lookup: CDR1 SGHDN, CDR2 FVKESK. Deletions cut 1 base from V and 1 base from J, with 13 bases between. In DNA form, the CDR3 reads TGTGCCAGCAGCCAAGGGCTCCGGACAGAGAACACCGGGGAGCTGTTTTTT. Amino acid sequence: CASSQGLRTENTGELFF.

In this sample, this clone turned up a few times. The genes are TRBV5-1 and TRBJ2-3; D uncertain. Germline CDR1 and CDR2: SGHRS and YFSETQ. V was trimmed by 4 bases and J by 4 bases, leaving 10 bases between them. This CDR3 is 13 amino acids long. CDR3 in amino acids: CASSPSVADTQYF. CDR3 nucleotides: TGCGCCAGCAGCCCCAGCGTGGCAGATACGCAGTATTTT.

This chain uses TRBV14 with TRBJ1-2; 10 bases map to TRBD1. The CDR3 runs to 15 residues. Germline CDR1 and CDR2: SGHDN and FVKESK. Trimming at V came to 3 bases and at J to 7 bases, leaving 8 bases not matched to a gene. CDR3 sequence: CASSQADRGPGGYTF. As DNA, the CDR3 is TGTGCCAGCAGCCAGGCCGACAGGGGGCCTGGTGGCTACACCTTC.

This clone has only one observation. V is TRBV30 and J is TRBJ1-5, with a tentative D call TRBD1 (6 bases). V lost 2 bases and J lost 9, with 38 bases in between. CDR1 and CDR2 (germline): GTSNPN, SVGIG (reference sequence). The CDR3 is 21 amino acids. The CDR3 DNA reads TGTGCCTGGAGTAAGGGGTTTTCTCGTTTGGAACAGGGTTGGGGGAGTGGGCCCCAGCATTTT. This translates into CAWSKGFSRLEQGWGSGPQHF.

The chain recombines TRBV5-6 with TRBJ1-1; 9 bases are shared with TRBD1. This CDR3 comprises 15 residues. The germline CDR1 and CDR2 sequences are SGHDT and YYEEEE. Trimming cost V 2 bases and J 6 bases; bases outside gene matches: 8. CDR3 DNA sequence: TGTGCCAGCAGCTTACCGACAGGGGGGAGGGCTGAAGCTTTCTTT. Translation gives CASSLPTGGRAEAFF.

V usage is TRBV7-2 and J usage is TRBJ2-7, with 8 bases aligning to TRBD1. Germline loops: CDR1 SGHTA, CDR2 FQGNSA. V lost 5 bases and J lost 4; bases outside the gene matches: 16. The CDR3 runs to 17 residues. CDR3 nucleotides: TGTGCCAGCAGCCCCGAGAGCCCGTACAGGGGGATATACGAGCAGTACTTC. The encoded protein is CASSPESPYRGIYEQYF.

This rearrangement joins TRBV18 to TRBJ1-1; the D gene is possibly TRBD1 (5 bases). The germline V gene encodes CDR1 KGHSH and CDR2 LQKENI. Trimming cost V 2 bases and J 0 bases, with 7 bases left between them. This CDR3 spans 14 amino acids. Here the CDR3 reads CASSPLQVNTEAFF. The CDR3 region has the DNA TGTGCCAGCTCACCATTACAGGTGAACACTGAAGCTTTCTTT.

The chain has TRBV10-3 and TRBJ2-3; the match to TRBD2 covers 7 bases. The junction had 6 bases not matched to a gene; V was cut back by 6 bases and J by 6 bases. The germline CDR1 and CDR2 sequences are ENHRY and SYGVKD. CDR3 size: 13 residues. The CDR3 loop is CAIRRLAPDTQYF. For the CDR3, the DNA is TGTGCCATCAGAAGACTAGCTCCGGATACGCAGTATTTT.

The rearrangement uses TRBV5-1 and TRBJ2-7; tentatively, D is TRBD1 (6 bases). The CDR3 has 14 amino acids. Germline assignment: CDR1 SGHRS and CDR2 YFSETQ. V was shortened by 0 bases and J by 4 bases, with 11 bases between the two germline ends. The CDR3 nucleotides are TGCGCCAGCAGCTTGGCACAGGGAAGATACGAGCAGTACTTC. Translation gives CASSLAQGRYEQYF.

The V gene is TRBV29-1, the J gene TRBJ1-2; TRBD1 is a possible D gene (5 bases). The V end lost 3 bases, the J end lost 8 bases, and 13 bases lay between the germline ends. The CDR3 consists of 12 residues. Per germline, CDR1 SQVTM and CDR2 ANQGSEA. CDR3 protein: CSVEVQGGGYTF. CDR3 DNA sequence: TGCAGCGTTGAGGTGCAGGGAGGGGGCTACACCTTC.

The rearrangement uses TRBV15 and TRBJ2-3, with TRBD2 matching over 8 bases. Germline trimming cut 0 bases from V and 7 bases from J; bases unmatched to any gene: 12. Germline CDR1 and CDR2: LNHNV and YYDKDF (reference sequence). This CDR3 comprises 17 residues. For the CDR3, the DNA is TGTGCCACCAGCAGAGAAGGGATAGTCGGGGGGGGGAATACGCAGTATTTT. Amino acid sequence: CATSREGIVGGGNTQYF.

The chain carries TRBV18 and TRBJ1-3; tentative D call: TRBD1 (6 bases). This CDR3 has 16 amino acids. The V end lost 3 bases, the J end lost 4 bases, and 16 bases lay between the germline ends. CDR1 KGHSH and CDR2 LQKENI come from the germline V gene. This chain's CDR3 is CASSPRTDLIGNTIYF. CDR3 coding DNA: TGTGCCAGCTCACCGAGGACAGACTTAATAGGAAACACCATATATTTT. Together with reference TRBV18 and TRBJ1-3, the CDR3 gives the full variable domain: NAGVMQNPRHLVRRRGQEARLRCSPMKGHSHVYWYRQLPEEGLKFMVYLQKENIIDESGMPKERFSAEFPKEGPSILRIQQVVRGDSAAYFCASSPRTDLIGNTIYFGEGSWLTVV.

The chain is built from TRBV7-2 and TRBJ2-7; 7 nucleotides match TRBD2. The CDR3 totals 17 residues. The junction had 10 bases not matched to a gene; V was cut back by 2 bases and J by 0 bases. Germline values: CDR1 SGHTA, CDR2 FQGNSA. The DNA for the CDR3 is TGTGCCAGCAGCTTAATTGCGAGCGGGACGGCCTCCTACGAGCAGTACTTC. It specifies CASSLIASGTASYEQYF.

The genes are TRBV9 and TRBJ2-1; a weak D match, TRBD2 (6 bases). The CDR3 totals 14 residues. V lost 5 bases to trimming and J lost 7 bases, with 16 bases between them. Germline V gene lookup returns CDR1 SGDLS and CDR2 YYNGEE. The CDR3 DNA sequence: TGTGCCAGCAGTAACCTCGGGACTCGGAATGAGCAGTTCTTC. Translated, it gives CASSNLGTRNEQFF.